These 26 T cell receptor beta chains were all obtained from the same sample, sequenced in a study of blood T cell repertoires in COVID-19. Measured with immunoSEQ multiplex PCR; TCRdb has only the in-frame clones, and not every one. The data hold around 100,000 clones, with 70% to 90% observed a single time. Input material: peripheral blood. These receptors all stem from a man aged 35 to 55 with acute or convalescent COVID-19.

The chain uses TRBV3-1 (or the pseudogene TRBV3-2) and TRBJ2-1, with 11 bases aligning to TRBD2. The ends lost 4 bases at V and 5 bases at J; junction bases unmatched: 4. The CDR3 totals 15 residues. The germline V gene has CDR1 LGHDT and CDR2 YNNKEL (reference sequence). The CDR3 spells CASSRSGGGHNEQFF. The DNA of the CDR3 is TGTGCCAGCAGCCGTAGCGGGGGGGGGCACAATGAGCAGTTCTTC.

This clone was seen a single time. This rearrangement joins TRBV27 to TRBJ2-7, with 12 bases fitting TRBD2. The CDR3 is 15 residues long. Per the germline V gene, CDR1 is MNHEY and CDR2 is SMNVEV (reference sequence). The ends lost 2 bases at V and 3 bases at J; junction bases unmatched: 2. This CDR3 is CASSLRTSGIYEQYF. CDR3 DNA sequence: TGTGCCAGCAGTTTACGGACTAGCGGGATCTACGAGCAGTACTTC.

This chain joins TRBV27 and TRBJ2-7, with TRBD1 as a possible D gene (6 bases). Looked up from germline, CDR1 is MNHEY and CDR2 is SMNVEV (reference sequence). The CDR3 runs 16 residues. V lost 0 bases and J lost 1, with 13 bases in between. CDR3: CASSLSGVGASYEQYF. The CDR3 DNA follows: TGTGCCAGCAGTTTATCAGGAGTGGGGGCATCCTACGAGCAGTACTTC.

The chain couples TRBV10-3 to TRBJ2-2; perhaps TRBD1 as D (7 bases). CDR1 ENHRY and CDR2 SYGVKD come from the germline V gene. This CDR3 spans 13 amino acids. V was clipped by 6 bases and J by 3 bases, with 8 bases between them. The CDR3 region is CAISRGDTGELFF. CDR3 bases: TGTGCCATCAGCAGGGGGGACACCGGGGAGCTGTTTTTT.

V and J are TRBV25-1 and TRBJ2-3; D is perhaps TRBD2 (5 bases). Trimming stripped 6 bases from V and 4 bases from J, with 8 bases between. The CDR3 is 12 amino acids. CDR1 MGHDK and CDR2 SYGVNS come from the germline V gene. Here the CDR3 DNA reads TGTGCCAGCAGAGAGGGCCCAGATACGCAGTATTTT. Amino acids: CASREGPDTQYF. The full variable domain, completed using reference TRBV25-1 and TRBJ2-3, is EADIYQTPRYLVIGTGKKITLECSQTMGHDKMYWYQQDPGMELHLIHYSYGVNSTEKGDLSSESTVSRIRTEHFPLTLESARPSHTSQYLCASREGPDTQYFGPGTRLTVL.

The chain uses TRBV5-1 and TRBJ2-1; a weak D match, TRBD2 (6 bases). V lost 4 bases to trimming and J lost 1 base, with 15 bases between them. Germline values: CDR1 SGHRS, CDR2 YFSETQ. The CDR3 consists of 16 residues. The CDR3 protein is CASSPTSSESYNEQFF. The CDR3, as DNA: TGCGCCAGCAGCCCAACTAGCTCTGAATCCTACAATGAGCAGTTCTTC.

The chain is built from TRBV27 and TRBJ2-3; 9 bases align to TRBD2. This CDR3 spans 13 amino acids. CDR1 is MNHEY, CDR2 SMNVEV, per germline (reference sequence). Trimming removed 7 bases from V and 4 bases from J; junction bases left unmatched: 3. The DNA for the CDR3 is TGTGCCAGCACGATAGCGGGGGCAGATACGCAGTATTTT. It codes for CASTIAGADTQYF.

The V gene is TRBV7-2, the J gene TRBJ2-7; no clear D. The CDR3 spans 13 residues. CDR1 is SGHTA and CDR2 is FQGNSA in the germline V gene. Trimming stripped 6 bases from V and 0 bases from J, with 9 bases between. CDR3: CASSSHSSYEQYF. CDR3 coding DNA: TGTGCCAGCAGTTCTCACTCCTCCTACGAGCAGTACTTC.

The CDR3 is CATSGLAGASYNEQFF. The CDR3 nucleotides are TGTGCCACCAGTGGACTAGCGGGGGCTTCCTACAATGAGCAGTTCTTC. The gene calls are TRBV24-1 and TRBJ2-1, with 12 positions matching TRBD2. The germline CDR1 and CDR2 sequences are KGHDR and SFDVKD. The junction had 2 bases not matched to a gene; V was cut back by 5 bases and J by 1 base. The length of the CDR3 is 16 residues.

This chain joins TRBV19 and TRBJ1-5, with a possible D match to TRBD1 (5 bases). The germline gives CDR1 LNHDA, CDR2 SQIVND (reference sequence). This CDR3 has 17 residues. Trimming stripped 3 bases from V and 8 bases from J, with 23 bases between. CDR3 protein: CASSIPRGTASLKPQHF. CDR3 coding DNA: TGTGCCAGTAGTATCCCTCGCGGGACCGCATCACTAAAGCCCCAGCATTTT.

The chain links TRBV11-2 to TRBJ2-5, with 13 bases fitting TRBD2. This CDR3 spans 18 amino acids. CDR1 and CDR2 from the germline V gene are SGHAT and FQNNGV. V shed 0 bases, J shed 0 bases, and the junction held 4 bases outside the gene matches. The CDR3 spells CASSLDPGLAGDQETQYF. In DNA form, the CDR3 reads TGTGCCAGCAGCTTAGATCCCGGACTAGCGGGGGACCAAGAGACCCAGTACTTC.

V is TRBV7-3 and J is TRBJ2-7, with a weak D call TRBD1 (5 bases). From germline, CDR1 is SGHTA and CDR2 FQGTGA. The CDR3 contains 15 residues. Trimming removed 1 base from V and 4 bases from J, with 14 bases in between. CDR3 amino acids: CASSLSPGSLYEQYF. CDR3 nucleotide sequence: TGTGCCAGCAGCTTAAGCCCAGGGTCGTTATACGAGCAGTACTTC.

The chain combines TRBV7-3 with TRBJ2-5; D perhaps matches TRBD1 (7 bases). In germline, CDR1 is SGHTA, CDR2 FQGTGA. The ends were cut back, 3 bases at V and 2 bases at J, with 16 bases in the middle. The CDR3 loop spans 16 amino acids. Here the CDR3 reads CASSFIGGTAQETQYF. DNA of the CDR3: TGTGCCAGCAGCTTCATCGGCGGGACAGCACAAGAGACCCAGTACTTC.

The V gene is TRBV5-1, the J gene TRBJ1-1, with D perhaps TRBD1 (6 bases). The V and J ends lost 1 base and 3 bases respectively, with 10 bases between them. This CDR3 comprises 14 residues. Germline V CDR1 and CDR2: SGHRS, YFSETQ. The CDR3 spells CASSLWGLDTEAFF. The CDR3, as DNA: TGCGCCAGCAGCTTGTGGGGGCTTGACACTGAAGCTTTCTTT.

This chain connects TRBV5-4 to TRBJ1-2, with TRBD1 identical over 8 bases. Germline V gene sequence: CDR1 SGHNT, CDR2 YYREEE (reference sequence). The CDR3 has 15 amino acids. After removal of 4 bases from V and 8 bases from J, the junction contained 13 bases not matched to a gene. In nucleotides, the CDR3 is TGTGCCAGCAGCGGACTGGACAGGGACTTTTGGGGCTACACCTTC. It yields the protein CASSGLDRDFWGYTF.

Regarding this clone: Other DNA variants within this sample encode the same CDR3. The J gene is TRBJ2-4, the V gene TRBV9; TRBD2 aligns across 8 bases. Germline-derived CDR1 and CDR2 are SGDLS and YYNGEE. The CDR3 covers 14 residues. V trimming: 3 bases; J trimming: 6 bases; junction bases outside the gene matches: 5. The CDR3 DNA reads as TGTGCCAGCAGCGCCCCCGGGGGGGGAAACATTCAGTACTTC. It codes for CASSAPGGGNIQYF.

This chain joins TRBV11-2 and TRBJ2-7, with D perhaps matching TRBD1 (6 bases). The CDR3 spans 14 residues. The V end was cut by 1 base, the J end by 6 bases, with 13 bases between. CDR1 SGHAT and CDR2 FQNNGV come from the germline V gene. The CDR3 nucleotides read TGTGCCAGCAGCTTAGTACAGGGAAAGTCCGAGCAGTACTTC. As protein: CASSLVQGKSEQYF.

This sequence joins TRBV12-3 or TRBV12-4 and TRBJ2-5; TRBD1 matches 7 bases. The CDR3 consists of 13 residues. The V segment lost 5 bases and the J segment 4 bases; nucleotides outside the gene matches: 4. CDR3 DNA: TGTGCCAGCAGTCTACAGGGGAGAGAGACCCAGTACTTC. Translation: CASSLQGRETQYF.

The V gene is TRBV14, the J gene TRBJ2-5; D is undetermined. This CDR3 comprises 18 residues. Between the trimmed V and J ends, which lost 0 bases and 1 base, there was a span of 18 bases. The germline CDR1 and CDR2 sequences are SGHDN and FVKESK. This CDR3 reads CASSQDVGFLDFQETQYF. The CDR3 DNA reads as TGTGCCAGCAGCCAAGACGTTGGGTTCCTAGATTTCCAAGAGACCCAGTACTTC. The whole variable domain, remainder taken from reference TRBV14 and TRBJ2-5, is EAGVTQFPSHSVIEKGQTVTLRCDPISGHDNLYWYRRVMGKEIKFLLHFVKESKQDESGMPNNRFLAERTGGTYSTLKVQPAELEDSGVYFCASSQDVGFLDFQETQYFGPGTRLLVL.

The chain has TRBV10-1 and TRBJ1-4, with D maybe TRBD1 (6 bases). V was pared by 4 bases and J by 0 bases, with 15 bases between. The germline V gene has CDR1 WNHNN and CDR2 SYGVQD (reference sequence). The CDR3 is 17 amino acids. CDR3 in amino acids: CASSAPGRGSTNEKLFF. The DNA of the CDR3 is TGCGCCAGCAGTGCCCCCGGTAGGGGGTCAACTAATGAAAAACTGTTTTTT.

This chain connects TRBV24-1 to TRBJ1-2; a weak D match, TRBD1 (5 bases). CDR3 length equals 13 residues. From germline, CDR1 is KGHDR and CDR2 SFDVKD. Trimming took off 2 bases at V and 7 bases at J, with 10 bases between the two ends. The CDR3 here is CATSDSWGVGYTF. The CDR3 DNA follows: TGTGCCACCAGTGATTCCTGGGGCGTTGGCTACACCTTC.

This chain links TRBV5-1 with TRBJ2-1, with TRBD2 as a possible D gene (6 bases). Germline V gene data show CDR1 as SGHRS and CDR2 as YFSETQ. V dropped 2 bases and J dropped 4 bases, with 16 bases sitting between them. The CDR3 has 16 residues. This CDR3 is CASSFSGTRGYNEQFF. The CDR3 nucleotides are TGCGCCAGCAGCTTTAGCGGTACAAGGGGATACAATGAGCAGTTCTTC.

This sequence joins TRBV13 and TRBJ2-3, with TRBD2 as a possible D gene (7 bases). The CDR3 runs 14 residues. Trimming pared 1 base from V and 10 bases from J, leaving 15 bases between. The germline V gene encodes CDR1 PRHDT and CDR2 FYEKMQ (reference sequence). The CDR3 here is CASSLVEGGPSQYF. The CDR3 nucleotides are TGTGCCAGCAGCTTAGTCGAGGGGGGGCCGTCGCAGTATTTT.

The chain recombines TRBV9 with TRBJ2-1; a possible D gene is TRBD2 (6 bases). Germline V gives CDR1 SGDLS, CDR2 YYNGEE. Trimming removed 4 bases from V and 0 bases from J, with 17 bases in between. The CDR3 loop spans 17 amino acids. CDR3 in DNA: TGTGCCAGCAGCCTCGAACCCGTAGCGGTCTCCTACAATGAGCAGTTCTTC. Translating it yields CASSLEPVAVSYNEQFF.

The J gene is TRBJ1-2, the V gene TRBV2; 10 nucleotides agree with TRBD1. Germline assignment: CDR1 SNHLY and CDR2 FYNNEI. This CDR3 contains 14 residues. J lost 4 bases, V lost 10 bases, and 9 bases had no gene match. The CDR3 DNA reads TGTGCCATCTGGGACAGGGGCCACTCCTATGGCTACACCTTC. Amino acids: CAIWDRGHSYGYTF.

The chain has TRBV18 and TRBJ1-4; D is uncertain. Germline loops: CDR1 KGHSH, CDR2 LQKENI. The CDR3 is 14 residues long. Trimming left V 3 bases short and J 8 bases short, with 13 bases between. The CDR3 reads CASSPGVDGEKLFF. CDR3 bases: TGTGCCAGCTCACCCGGGGTCGATGGGGAAAAACTGTTTTTT.